Listed here are 25 T cell receptor beta chains from one sample, sequenced in a study of graft-versus-host responses after intestinal transplantation. Their recognized antigens are unknown. Generated by immunoSEQ multiplex PCR, the TCRdb table keeps only in-frame clones and is missing some. The table includes 40,000 to 60,000 clones, 84% detected once. The sample was unstimulated CD4+ T cells sorted from spleen or lymph node cells, taken before transplant. Receptors originate from a human donor who was the organ donor for an intestinal transplant.

This clone was counted a single time. V gene TRBV4-3 combines with J gene TRBJ1-3; D is ambiguous. V was trimmed by 0 bases and J by 0 bases, leaving 9 bases between them. This CDR3 is built from 16 residues. Germline V gives CDR1 LGHNA, CDR2 YSLEER. The CDR3 sequence: CASSQDVTISGNTIYF. The DNA for the CDR3 is TGCGCCAGCAGCCAAGATGTAACGATCTCTGGAAACACCATATATTTT.

V is TRBV5-4 and J is TRBJ1-6; D is unclear. The ends were cut back, 4 bases at V and 7 bases at J, with 12 bases in the middle. CDR1 SGHNT and CDR2 YYREEE come from the germline V gene (reference sequence). There are 14 residues in the CDR3. The CDR3 region has the DNA TGTGCCAGCAGCGGAGGGAATGCCAATTCACCCCTCCACTTT. It specifies CASSGGNANSPLHF.

The rearrangement joins TRBV19 to TRBJ2-5; D is unresolved. V lost 1 base to trimming and J lost 5 bases, with 2 bases between them. The CDR3 runs 11 residues. Germline values: CDR1 LNHDA, CDR2 SQIVND (reference sequence). The CDR3 loop is CASSIAETQYF. DNA for the CDR3: TGTGCCAGTAGTATAGCCGAGACCCAGTACTTC.

The J gene is TRBJ2-7, the V gene TRBV5-1, with TRBD2 as a possible D gene (6 bases). The CDR3 has 15 residues. V was cut by 0 bases and J by 3 bases, with 13 bases left in between. CDR1 SGHRS and CDR2 YFSETQ come from the germline V gene. The CDR3 coding sequence is TGCGCCAGCAGCTTGGACGGACTAAAAAACTACGAGCAGTACTTC. This gives the protein CASSLDGLKNYEQYF.

There are a few counts of this clone. The chain combines TRBV25-1 with TRBJ2-3, with a tentative D call TRBD2 (6 bases). This CDR3 is 14 amino acids long. Trimming shortened V by 5 bases and J by 2 bases, and 11 bases separated the two germline ends. Germline V CDR1 and CDR2: MGHDK, SYGVNS. CDR3 residues: CASSKRANTDTQYF. The CDR3 DNA follows: TGTGCCAGCAGTAAGCGGGCAAACACAGATACGCAGTATTTT.

CDR3 in amino acids: CASSTQESYNEQFF. The CDR3 DNA sequence: TGTGCCAGCTCTACACAGGAGTCCTACAATGAGCAGTTCTTC. The chain combines TRBV11-3 with TRBJ2-1; D perhaps matches TRBD1 (5 bases). The CDR3 consists of 14 residues. Trimming took 8 bases from V and 1 from J, leaving 12 bases between them. In germline, CDR1 is SGHNT, CDR2 YENEEA.

The chain employs TRBV5-1 and TRBJ2-7, with 12 bases aligning to TRBD2. Germline CDR1 and CDR2: SGHRS and YFSETQ. The CDR3 totals 16 residues. V trimming: 1 base; J trimming: 2 bases; junction bases outside the gene matches: 4. The CDR3 loop is CASSLRLAGGPYEQYF. In nucleotides, the CDR3 is TGCGCCAGCAGCTTGCGTCTAGCGGGAGGGCCCTACGAGCAGTACTTC. The variable domain in full, completed from reference TRBV5-1 and TRBJ2-7, reads KAGVTQTPRYLIKTRGQQVTLSCSPISGHRSVSWYQQTPGQGLQFLFEYFSETQRNKGNFPGRFSGRQFSNSRSEMNVSTLELGDSALYLCASSLRLAGGPYEQYFGPGTRLTVT.

The chain employs TRBV14 and TRBJ2-2; 8 bases match TRBD2. V lost 0 bases and J lost 6; bases outside the gene matches: 3. Germline V gives CDR1 SGHDN, CDR2 FVKESK. CDR3 length equals 15 residues. The CDR3 spells CASSQDPGGPGELFF. The CDR3 region has the DNA TGTGCCAGCAGCCAAGATCCGGGGGGGCCCGGGGAGCTGTTTTTT.

The chain carries TRBV2 and TRBJ2-7; TRBD2 aligns across 10 bases. This CDR3 comprises 16 residues. The germline V gene encodes CDR1 SNHLY and CDR2 FYNNEI. V dropped 7 bases and J dropped 1; count of bases not matched to a gene: 10. Here the CDR3 reads CASTILAGDDSYEQYF. The CDR3 nucleotides are TGTGCCAGCACCATCCTAGCGGGGGATGATTCCTACGAGCAGTACTTC.

This sequence joins TRBV4-3 and TRBJ1-2; D possibly corresponds to TRBD1 (6 bases). The length of the CDR3 is 17 residues. Trimming stripped 0 bases from V and 0 bases from J, with 14 bases between. Germline-derived CDR1 and CDR2 are LGHNA and YSLEER. For the CDR3, the DNA is TGCGCCAGCAGCCAAGAATCAGGGGCGCTAGCTAACTATGGCTACACCTTC. This sequence encodes CASSQESGALANYGYTF.

The count of this clone is one. The V call is TRBV11-2, the J call TRBJ2-5; D perhaps matches TRBD2 (6 bases). The J call may be incorrect, as the DNA end agrees better with TRBJ2-7. The CDR3 spans 14 residues. The germline CDR1 and CDR2 sequences are SGHAT and FQNNGV. The CDR3 DNA follows: TGTGCCAGCAGCCCGTCGACGGGGGCCTACGAGCAGTACTTC. Encoded protein: CASSPSTGAYEQYF.

The chain combines TRBV6-1 with TRBJ1-2; 7 nucleotides line up with TRBD1. Germline trimming cut 6 bases from V and 4 bases from J; bases unmatched to any gene: 5. The germline V gene encodes CDR1 MNHNS and CDR2 SASEGT. CDR3 length: 13 residues. The DNA of the CDR3 is TGTGCCAGCAGCCGACAGGGAAGCTATGGCTACACCTTC. Translated: CASSRQGSYGYTF.

The rearrangement links TRBV6-1 to TRBJ1-1; 9 bases agree with TRBD1. CDR3 length equals 17 residues. CDR1 and CDR2 (germline): MNHNS, SASEGT. Trimming cost V 4 bases and J 2 bases; bases outside gene matches: 11. The CDR3 spells CASSARGTGILNTEAFF. CDR3 DNA sequence: TGTGCCAGCAGTGCCCGTGGGACAGGGATTTTAAACACTGAAGCTTTCTTT.

Only one count was recorded for this clone. The rearrangement uses TRBV18 and TRBJ2-2, with TRBD2 matching 13 bases. The CDR3 extends over 18 amino acids. The germline gives CDR1 KGHSH, CDR2 LQKENI. V trimming: 2 bases; J trimming: 0 bases; junction bases outside the gene matches: 3. DNA of the CDR3: TGTGCCAGCTCACCAAGACTAGCGGGGGGTACGAACACCGGGGAGCTGTTTTTT. Protein sequence: CASSPRLAGGTNTGELFF.

The genes are TRBV9 and TRBJ1-5; tentatively, D is TRBD1 (6 bases). Germline CDR1 and CDR2: SGDLS and YYNGEE. The CDR3 is made up of 17 amino acids. V was clipped by 3 bases and J by 4 bases, with 20 bases between them. The CDR3 DNA follows: TGTGCCAGCAGCGCTTACAGGGCGGGGGGGAAAAATCAGCCCCAGCATTTT. As protein: CASSAYRAGGKNQPQHF. The full variable domain, rest sourced from reference TRBV9 and TRBJ1-5, is DSGVTQTPKHLITATGQRVTLRCSPRSGDLSVYWYQQSLDQGLQFLIQYYNGEERAKGNILERFSAQQFPDLHSELNLSSLELGDSALYFCASSAYRAGGKNQPQHFGDGTRLSIL.

The V gene is TRBV4-1, the J gene TRBJ2-5; D unresolved. CDR1 and CDR2 (germline): MGHRA, YSYEKL. The V and J ends lost 1 base and 4 bases respectively, with 10 bases between them. There are 14 residues in the CDR3. CDR3 sequence: CASSQGAAIETQYF. In nucleotides, the CDR3 is TGCGCCAGCAGCCAAGGGGCGGCTATAGAGACCCAGTACTTC.

Here the CDR3 reads CASSLETPQETQYF. Written as DNA, the CDR3 is TGCGCCAGCAGCTTGGAGACGCCACAAGAGACCCAGTACTTC. The chain carries TRBV5-1 and TRBJ2-5; D remains ambiguous. The CDR3 sequence is 14 residues long. The germline V gene has CDR1 SGHRS and CDR2 YFSETQ. Trimming stripped 0 bases from V and 2 bases from J, with 8 bases between.

V is TRBV18 and J is TRBJ2-7; D might be TRBD1 (6 bases). This CDR3 comprises 15 residues. Trimming left V 5 bases short and J 2 bases short, with 16 bases between. Germline CDR1 and CDR2: KGHSH and LQKENI. The CDR3 reads CASSGQGFGTYEQYF. The CDR3 DNA reads as TGTGCCAGCTCAGGTCAGGGGTTCGGGACCTACGAGCAGTACTTC.

This chain links TRBV15 with TRBJ1-2; TRBD1 might be the D (5 bases). V was cut by 7 bases and J by 8 bases, with 17 bases left in between. CDR1 and CDR2 from the germline V gene are LNHNV and YYDKDF (reference sequence). CDR3 size: 13 residues. As DNA, the CDR3 is TGTGCCACCAACCTCGGGACTCCCGGAGGCTACACCTTC. This gives the protein CATNLGTPGGYTF.

This chain uses TRBV19 with TRBJ2-3; 7 bases match TRBD1. The CDR3 runs to 14 residues. V shed 9 bases, J shed 3 bases, and the junction held 9 bases outside the gene matches. Germline loops: CDR1 LNHDA, CDR2 SQIVND (reference sequence). The CDR3 DNA reads TGTGCCAGCCGGGACAGCTTGCTTACAGATACGCAGTATTTT. Encoded protein: CASRDSLLTDTQYF.

The J gene is TRBJ2-3, the V gene TRBV7-8; 11 nucleotides align to TRBD2. Germline V gene lookup returns CDR1 SGHVS and CDR2 FQNEAQ. V gave up 4 bases and J gave up 2 bases; unmatched junction bases: 8. This CDR3 is 17 amino acids long. The CDR3 protein is CASSSRLAGTSTDTQYF. The CDR3 nucleotides are TGTGCCAGCAGCTCTCGACTAGCGGGGACCTCCACAGATACGCAGTATTTT.

CDR3 sequence reads: CASSLATFLNPYEQYF. The CDR3 DNA is TGTGCCAGCAGCTTAGCTACTTTCCTGAATCCCTACGAGCAGTACTTC. The chain has TRBV7-2 and TRBJ2-7, with no clear D. Trimming left V 0 bases short and J 2 bases short, with 14 bases between. From germline, CDR1 is SGHTA and CDR2 FQGNSA. The CDR3 is 16 amino acids.

The count of this clone is one. This chain connects TRBV5-4 to TRBJ1-4, with TRBD1 matching 10 bases. With V trimmed by 5 bases and J by 5 bases, 3 bases remained unmatched. Germline CDR1 and CDR2: SGHNT and YYREEE (reference sequence). The CDR3 sequence is 14 residues long. The CDR3 DNA reads as TGTGCCAGCAGTCCGGGACAGGGGAATGAAAAACTGTTTTTT. It codes for CASSPGQGNEKLFF.

The rearrangement uses TRBV30 and TRBJ2-1; TRBD2 might be the D (6 bases). This CDR3 is built from 13 residues. The V gene lost 5 bases and the J gene lost 0 bases, with 8 bases spanning the gap. Germline assignment: CDR1 GTSNPN and CDR2 SVGIG (reference sequence). The CDR3 here is CAWGGNSYNEQFF. The DNA for the CDR3 is TGTGCCTGGGGAGGGAACTCCTACAATGAGCAGTTCTTC. Filled out from reference TRBV30 and TRBJ2-1, the complete variable domain reads SQTIHQWPATLVQPVGSPLSLECTVEGTSNPNLYWYRQAAGRGLQLLFYSVGIGQISSEVPQNLSASRPQDRQFILSSKKLLLSDSGFYLCAWGGNSYNEQFFGPGTRLTVL.

This clone was counted only a few times. This sequence joins TRBV7-9 and TRBJ1-3; D not certain. Per the germline V gene, CDR1 is SEHNR and CDR2 is FQNEAQ (reference sequence). The CDR3 is 15 residues long. The ends were cut back, 3 bases at V and 0 bases at J, with 9 bases in the middle. Here the CDR3 DNA reads TGTGCCAGCAGCTTGGAACCCAGCTCTGGAAACACCATATATTTT. This encodes CASSLEPSSGNTIYF.